A selection of T cell receptor beta chains follows, all from one sample in a study of PD-1 blockade in classical Hodgkin lymphoma. Using immunoSEQ multiplex PCR, the repertoire was profiled, and TCRdb retains in-frame clones only, with some absent. The repertoire holds 95,000 or so clones, with over 80% as singletons. The sample was peripheral blood mononuclear cells (PBMCs), taken at baseline. Receptor source: a human donor with classical Hodgkin lymphoma. Each CDR3 is given with its conserved first and last residue.

TRBJ1-2,TRBV14,CASSQWGANYGYTF
TRBJ2-7,TRBV6-5,CASNSGTASYEQYF
TRBJ2-1,TRBV6-5,CASSSPGLAGLYEQFF
TRBJ2-5,TRBV19,CASSMGETQYF
TRBJ2-4,TRBV19,CASSQGKNIQYF
TRBJ1-2,TRBV10-3,CAISGAGGVEGYTF
TRBJ1-5,TRBV2,CASSPGFAVNQPQHF
TRBJ2-7,TRBV10-2,CASKRNDEQYF
TRBJ1-4,TRBV7-8,CASSLVGTGGEKLFF
TRBJ2-5,TRBV7-7,CASSRTGTGNRETQYF
TRBJ2-5,TRBV5-6,CASSFSRAIEETQYF
TRBJ2-1,TRBV10-3,CAIKGGSAYNEQFF
TRBJ2-5,TRBV10-1,CASSEGSSGKETQYF
TRBJ2-1,TRBV14,CASSPRDYNEQFF
TRBJ1-5,TRBV10-3,CAISESRGGAGQPQHF
TRBJ2-1,TRBV10-3,CAISELGGQVNEQFF
TRBJ2-2,TRBV9,CASSVGASGNTGELFF
TRBJ2-2,TRBV5-1,CASSLVYTGELFF
TRBJ2-1,TRBV13,CASTPKGLYNEQFF